What follows are 18 T cell receptor beta chains derived from one specimen sequenced in a study of Graves' ophthalmopathy and Graves' hyperthyroidism. Amplification of the TCR beta CDR3 regions used RNA transcripts (as template). Second-round multiplex PCR came after first-round RT-PCR with HTBI primers. Via MiXCR, TCRdb re-called the multiplex PCR reads, giving one row per CDR3 protein. The repertoire includes about 620,000 distinct CDR3 sequences, around a fifth of them detected once, and around 6.9% sits in the top ten. The sequencing sample was made of peripheral blood. These receptors were taken from a woman younger than 30 with stable Graves' hyperthyroidism. Some clones in this sample may be carry-over from other donors' samples.

This clonotype was observed a handful of times. The genes are TRBV25-1 and TRBJ2-4; D is uncertain. CDR1 and CDR2 from the germline V gene are MGHDK and SYGVNS. The CDR3 length is 14 residues. Trimming took off 3 bases at V and 8 bases at J, with 14 bases between the two ends. The CDR3 coding sequence is TGTGCCAGCAGTGACATCGGAGCTTCGGACATTCAGTACTTC. Translating gives CASSDIGASDIQYF.

This clonotype was found many times. J is TRBJ1-3 and V is TRBV15, with D unclear. The CDR3 covers 13 residues. Germline CDR1 reads LNHNV; CDR2 reads YYDKDF (reference sequence). V was trimmed by 0 bases and J by 0 bases, leaving 0 bases between them. This CDR3 reads CATSRDSGNTIYF. The DNA for the CDR3 is TGTGCCACCAGCAGAGACTCTGGAAACACCATATATTTT.

V usage is TRBV27 and J usage is TRBJ2-5; TRBD2 matches 12 bases. Germline CDR1 is MNHEY and CDR2 is SMNVEV (reference sequence). This CDR3 has 17 amino acids. The ends lost 4 bases at V and 1 base at J; junction bases unmatched: 7. The CDR3 nucleotides are TGTGCCAGCAGTTCTCCGGGACTAGCGGGCCGCCAAGAGACCCAGTACTTC. This codes for CASSSPGLAGRQETQYF.

V gene TRBV18 combines with J gene TRBJ1-6; D gene uncertain. CDR3 size: 13 residues. Per germline, CDR1 KGHSH and CDR2 LQKENI. Trimming removed 2 bases at V and 13 bases at J, with 12 bases between. CDR3 nucleotides: TGTGCCAGCTCACCAGGAGAAGATACTCCCCTCCACTTT. Encoded protein: CASSPGEDTPLHF.

V gene TRBV6-1 combines with J gene TRBJ1-1, with a possible D match to TRBD1 (6 bases). The CDR3 is 17 residues long. Germline CDR1 MNHNS, CDR2 SASEGT. Trimming shortened V by 4 bases and J by 1 base, and 19 bases separated the two germline ends. The CDR3 sequence: CASSGVRGARGNTEAFF. The DNA for the CDR3 is TGTGCCAGCAGTGGGGTTAGGGGGGCGCGAGGGAACACTGAAGCTTTCTTT.

The rearrangement uses TRBV5-1 and TRBJ1-2; possible D gene TRBD1, 6 bases. V was cut by 3 bases and J by 8 bases, with 14 bases left in between. Germline lookup yields CDR1 SGHRS and CDR2 YFSETQ. This CDR3 contains 13 residues. This CDR3 reads CASSYLGGGGYTF. CDR3 bases: TGCGCCAGCAGCTACCTCGGGGGCGGGGGCTACACCTTC.

This clonotype was counted at least ten times. V and J are TRBV20-1 and TRBJ2-2; TRBD2 agrees at 10 bases. V was clipped by 5 bases and J by 7 bases; unmatched bases: 10. CDR1 and CDR2 (germline): DFQATT, SNEGSKA (reference sequence). This CDR3 has 15 amino acids. DNA of the CDR3: TGCAGTGCTGCCCGGACTAGCGGCCCGGGCGGGGAGCTGTTTTTT. It is translated as CSAARTSGPGGELFF.

This clonotype was observed at least ten times. A read error may account for a junction end that differs from germline. The chain recombines TRBV6-5 with TRBJ1-1, with D uncertain. Germline loops: CDR1 MNHEY, CDR2 SVGAGI. CDR3 length equals 15 residues. The CDR3 loop reads CVSSYVSGSNTEAFF. The CDR3 nucleotides are TGTGTCAGCAGTTACGTTTCGGGTTCGAACACTGAAGCTTTCTTT.

This clonotype was found a few times. The chain joins TRBV12-3 or TRBV12-4 to TRBJ2-2; 14 nucleotides line up with TRBD2. The trim removed 6 bases at V and 4 bases at J, leaving 4 bases unmatched. The CDR3 sequence is 16 residues long. CDR3 sequence: CASSRGLAGGTGELFF. In DNA, the CDR3 is TGTGCCAGCAGCCGTGGACTAGCGGGAGGCACCGGGGAGCTGTTTTTT.

This clonotype was seen many times. The chain is built from TRBV6-1 and TRBJ2-2; weak D call: TRBD1 (5 bases). The CDR3 extends over 13 amino acids. The germline V gene has CDR1 MNHNS and CDR2 SASEGT. Trimming removed 6 bases from V and 4 bases from J, with 9 bases in between. The DNA of the CDR3 is TGTGCCAGCAGGAGACAGAGCACCGGGGAGCTGTTTTTT. It specifies CASRRQSTGELFF.

This clonotype came up many times. The chain combines TRBV13 with TRBJ2-7; tentative D call: TRBD1 (6 bases). The CDR3 has 12 residues. The V and J ends lost 5 bases and 3 bases respectively, with 8 bases between them. In germline, CDR1 is PRHDT, CDR2 FYEKMQ (reference sequence). The CDR3 spells CASSKQGYEQYF. The CDR3 DNA sequence: TGTGCCAGCAGCAAACAGGGCTACGAGCAGTACTTC.

Many counts were recorded for this clonotype. The chain combines TRBV6-1 with TRBJ1-5; 8 nucleotides line up with TRBD1. J was trimmed by 0 bases and V by 4 bases; bases with no gene match: 5. Germline V lookup: CDR1 MNHNS, CDR2 SASEGT. The CDR3 runs 16 residues. Written as DNA, the CDR3 is TGTGCCAGCAGTGTCCTGACAGGGGTTAGCAATCAGCCCCAGCATTTT. The encoded protein is CASSVLTGVSNQPQHF.

V and J are TRBV20-1 and TRBJ2-7; 7 positions match TRBD2. Germline assignment: CDR1 DFQATT and CDR2 SNEGSKA (reference sequence). Germline trimming cut 6 bases from V and 0 bases from J; bases unmatched to any gene: 8. The CDR3 has 14 amino acids. This CDR3 reads CSASERGYSYEQYF. In DNA form, the CDR3 reads TGCAGTGCGTCGGAGCGGGGTTACTCCTACGAGCAGTACTTC.

This clonotype has ten or more counts. The rearrangement joins TRBV10-3 to TRBJ2-3, with 10 positions matching TRBD2. The germline V gene encodes CDR1 ENHRY and CDR2 SYGVKD. The CDR3 is 14 amino acids. V was clipped by 6 bases and J by 3 bases; unmatched bases: 3. CDR3 in DNA: TGTGCCATCAGAACGACTAGCGGGACAGATACGCAGTATTTT. Translation gives CAIRTTSGTDTQYF.

This clonotype appeared a single time. The gene calls are TRBV6-1 and TRBJ1-3; 7 nucleotides agree with TRBD1. With V trimmed by 6 bases and J by 6 bases, 8 bases remained unmatched. This CDR3 comprises 14 residues. The germline V gene encodes CDR1 MNHNS and CDR2 SASEGT. The chain's CDR3 is CASSTTGTLNTIYF. As DNA, the CDR3 is TGTGCCAGCAGCACGACAGGGACTCTAAACACCATATATTTT.

For this clonotype: This clone may be a read error of a much larger clone one base away. The rearrangement joins TRBV2 to TRBJ1-1; 8 positions agree with TRBD1. Germline V lookup: CDR1 SNHLY, CDR2 FYNNEI. This CDR3 is 15 amino acids long. Trimming took 4 bases from V and 4 from J; bases not matched to a gene: 8. CDR3 in DNA: TGTGCCAGCAGTGGAAGACAGGACAGGGCCACTGAAGCTTTCTTT. This codes for CASSGRQDRATEAFF.

This clonotype was recorded a few times. This may be a read error, as it is one base from a much larger clone. The V and J genes are TRBV7-2 and TRBJ2-5; TRBD2 might be the D (5 bases). The CDR3 length is 14 residues. Per the germline V gene, CDR1 is SGHTA and CDR2 is FQGNSA. V lost 2 bases to trimming and J lost 4 bases, with 11 bases between them. DNA for the CDR3: TGTGCCAGCAGCTTATTCGGGGTTTCAGAGACCCAGTACTTC. This translates into CASSLFGVSETQYF.

CDR3 coding DNA: TGTGCCAGCGGGCGGCATGGAAACACCATATATTTT. Its translation: CASGRHGNTIYF. The chain carries TRBV27 and TRBJ1-3; D not resolved. Trimming removed 8 bases from V and 3 bases from J, with 8 bases in between. CDR3 size: 12 residues. CDR1 and CDR2 (germline): MNHEY, SMNVEV (reference sequence).